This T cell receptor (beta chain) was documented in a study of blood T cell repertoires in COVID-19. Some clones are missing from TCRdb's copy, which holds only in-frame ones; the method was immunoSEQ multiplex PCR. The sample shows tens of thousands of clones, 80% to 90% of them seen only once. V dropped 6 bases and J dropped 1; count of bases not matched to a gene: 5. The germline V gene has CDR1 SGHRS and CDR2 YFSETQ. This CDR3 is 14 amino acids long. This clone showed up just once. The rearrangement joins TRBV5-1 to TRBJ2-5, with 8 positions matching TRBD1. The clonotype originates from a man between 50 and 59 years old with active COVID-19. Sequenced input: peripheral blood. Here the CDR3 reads CASNSGTGQETQYF. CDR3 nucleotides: TGCGCCAGCAACTCCGGGACAGGCCAAGAGACCCAGTACTTC.